This TCR beta chain came from a study of Graves' ophthalmopathy and Graves' hyperthyroidism. Presentation of ophthalmopathy in the donors involved moderate-to-severe activity, CAS ≥3, NOSPECS ≥4 and a duration under 3 months. Pregnancy or lactation, uncontrolled infections and other autoimmune diseases were grounds for excluding patients. The starting material, about 9.5 ml of fresh peripheral blood, provided the PBMCs. CDR3 length equals 15 residues. The germline CDR1 and CDR2 sequences are DFQATT and SNEGSKA (reference sequence). V dropped 4 bases and J dropped 2; count of bases not matched to a gene: 10. Researchers took RNA transcripts and amplified TCR beta CDR3 regions from them. The workflow started with a first-round RT-PCR run with HTBI primers and then moved on to a second-round multiplex PCR. MiXCR, applied by TCRdb to the multiplex PCR reads, yields one record per CDR3 protein. The sample has 650,000 to 900,000 distinct CDR3 sequences, around 40% seen once.

Whole-study results and caveats: The model forecast ophthalmopathy progression, reaching over 70% sensitivity and 72.22% specificity.

This clonotype showed up just a few times. Its antigen is not known. The chain carries TRBV20-1 and TRBJ2-5; 7 bases map to TRBD2. The receptor was derived from an adult man with Graves' ophthalmopathy. Sequenced sample: peripheral blood. DNA of the CDR3: TGCAGTGCTAATTGGGAGGGTGTAGGGCAAGAGACCCAGTACTTC. It codes for CSANWEGVGQETQYF.